These 26 T cell receptor beta chains came from one sample sequenced in a study of T cells after yellow fever vaccination. TCRdb re-derived calls from the 5' RACE reads in MiXCR, one entry per CDR3 protein. This sample has fewer than 350,000 distinct CDR3 sequences, with over 8% found just once. The sample here was PBMCs, taken on the day of the first yellow fever vaccination. The receptors were gathered from a man younger than 35 who received the YFV17D yellow fever vaccine.

The rearrangement uses TRBV4-1 and TRBJ1-2, with D unresolved. Germline values: CDR1 MGHRA, CDR2 YSYEKL. The CDR3 length is 14 residues. The V end lost 5 bases, the J end lost 4 bases, and 14 bases lay between the germline ends. The CDR3 region is CASSETVGVYGYTF. CDR3 bases: TGCGCCAGCAGCGAGACGGTGGGAGTCTATGGCTACACCTTC.

The chain has TRBV5-1 and TRBJ1-1, with 11 bases lining up with TRBD1. Germline trimming cut 4 bases from V and 6 bases from J; bases unmatched to any gene: 5. The CDR3 sequence is 14 residues long. CDR1 SGHRS and CDR2 YFSETQ come from the germline V gene. This CDR3 reads CASSHGQGASEAFF. Here the CDR3 DNA reads TGCGCCAGCAGCCACGGACAGGGGGCGTCTGAAGCTTTCTTT.

This clonotype appeared a few times. The V gene is TRBV5-1, the J gene TRBJ2-3; D remains ambiguous. Germline lookup yields CDR1 SGHRS and CDR2 YFSETQ. Trimming left V 0 bases short and J 4 bases short, with 9 bases between. The CDR3 is 14 residues long. The CDR3: CASSLEVGPDTQYF. CDR3 in DNA: TGCGCCAGCAGCTTGGAAGTAGGCCCAGATACGCAGTATTTT.

This clonotype has more than one count but fewer than ten. J is TRBJ1-3 and V is TRBV6-5; 7 nucleotides align to TRBD1. V shed 4 bases, J shed 0 bases, and the junction held 9 bases outside the gene matches. Germline-derived CDR1 and CDR2 are MNHEY and SVGAGI. The CDR3 runs to 17 residues. This CDR3 reads CASSSYTGVTSGNTIYF. In nucleotides, the CDR3 is TGTGCCAGCAGTTCCTATACAGGGGTGACCTCTGGAAACACCATATATTTT.

This clonotype was seen at least ten times. The CDR3 DNA reads as TGTGCCAGCAGCTTAGAGAATTCACCCCTCCACTTT. It translates to CASSLENSPLHF. The rearrangement joins TRBV7-9 to TRBJ1-6; D remains ambiguous. The CDR3 is 12 amino acids. Trimming pared 1 base from V and 7 bases from J, leaving 2 bases between. Germline loops: CDR1 SEHNR, CDR2 FQNEAQ (reference sequence).

On this clonotype itself: This may come from a read error, since a much larger clone is one base off. The rearrangement links TRBV12-3 or TRBV12-4 to TRBJ2-4; 11 nucleotides match TRBD2. TRBJ2-1 matches the DNA end more closely, so the J call is doubtful. The CDR3 runs 15 residues. CDR3 in amino acids: CASSPQLAGVNIQFF. The DNA of the CDR3 is TGTGCCAGCAGTCCCCAACTAGCGGGGGTTAACATTCAGTTCTTC.

The chain couples TRBV4-1 to TRBJ1-1; 11 bases agree with TRBD1. V was pared by 1 base and J by 6 bases, with 10 bases of the junction left unmatched. The CDR3 is 17 amino acids. Germline V CDR1 and CDR2: MGHRA, YSYEKL. The DNA for the CDR3 is TGCGCCAGCAGCCAAGGGACAGGGGGCTACCGGGGATCTGAAGCTTTCTTT. Its protein is CASSQGTGGYRGSEAFF.

This clonotype occurred a few times. The chain employs TRBV4-1 and TRBJ2-7, with TRBD2 matching over 11 bases. V was pared by 4 bases and J by 3 bases, with 2 bases of the junction left unmatched. Germline CDR1 is MGHRA and CDR2 is YSYEKL. The CDR3 has 14 residues. CDR3 nucleotide sequence: TGCGCCAGCAGCCCCGGACTAGCGGGCTACGAGCAGTACGTC. It encodes CASSPGLAGYEQYV.

This clonotype has just a few counts. V gene TRBV7-9 combines with J gene TRBJ2-7, with 8 bases lining up with TRBD2. This CDR3 spans 14 amino acids. V gave up 5 bases and J gave up 2 bases; unmatched junction bases: 5. CDR1 is SEHNR and CDR2 is FQNEAQ in the germline V gene (reference sequence). The CDR3: CASSMTAGAYEQYF. The DNA of the CDR3 is TGTGCCAGCAGCATGACAGCGGGGGCCTACGAGCAGTACTTC.

This clonotype has a count of ten or more. The CDR3 spells CASSMDPGEDQPQHF. The CDR3 nucleotides are TGCGCCAGCAGCATGGACCCAGGGGAGGATCAGCCCCAGCATTTT. The rearrangement joins TRBV5-1 to TRBJ1-5; perhaps TRBD1 as D (6 bases). Trimming shortened V by 4 bases and J by 5 bases, and 16 bases separated the two germline ends. The CDR3 is made up of 15 amino acids. Germline values: CDR1 SGHRS, CDR2 YFSETQ.

This clonotype was detected only a few times. The chain uses TRBV7-2 and TRBJ2-5; TRBD2 matches 10 bases. V trimming: 0 bases; J trimming: 3 bases; junction bases outside the gene matches: 13. The germline CDR1 and CDR2 sequences are SGHTA and FQGNSA. The CDR3 is made up of 19 amino acids. CDR3 nucleotides: TGTGCCAGCAGCTTAGCGAGCTTGAGGCTAGCGGGAGAGAAAGAGACCCAGTACTTC. This codes for CASSLASLRLAGEKETQYF.

This chain joins TRBV20-1 and TRBJ2-5; possibly TRBD1 or TRBD2 for D (5 bases each). Germline CDR1 and CDR2: DFQATT and SNEGSKA (reference sequence). The V gene lost 3 bases and the J gene lost 4 bases, with 18 bases spanning the gap. The CDR3 extends over 15 amino acids. CDR3 protein: CSARIPGTQGETQYF. Written as DNA, the CDR3 is TGCAGTGCTAGGATCCCCGGGACCCAAGGAGAGACCCAGTACTTC.

This chain links TRBV6-2 or TRBV6-3 with TRBJ1-5; TRBD1 is a possible D gene (6 bases). Germline-derived CDR1 and CDR2 are MNHEY and SVGEGT. Trimming left V 0 bases short and J 9 bases short, with 12 bases between. The CDR3 loop spans 14 amino acids. CDR3 sequence: CASSYSSGGRPQHF. CDR3 nucleotide sequence: TGTGCCAGCAGTTACTCGAGTGGGGGGCGGCCCCAGCATTTT.

The rearrangement uses TRBV6-9 and TRBJ1-2; 8 bases are shared with TRBD1. CDR1 is MNHGY, CDR2 SVAAGI, per germline. The trim removed 5 bases at V and 6 bases at J, leaving 8 bases unmatched. The CDR3 is 14 amino acids. The CDR3 nucleotides read TGTGCCAGCAGTCACCCGGGACAGGAGGATGGCTACACCTTC. This encodes CASSHPGQEDGYTF.

This clonotype has more than one count but fewer than ten. J is TRBJ2-3 and V is TRBV7-6; D gene ambiguous. Looked up from germline, CDR1 is SGHVS and CDR2 is FNYEAQ. V shed 5 bases and J shed 6 bases, with 12 bases lying between them. The CDR3 runs 13 residues. The CDR3 here is CASSARLPDTQYF. The CDR3 DNA is TGTGCCAGCAGCGCACGACTCCCGGATACGCAGTATTTT.

This clonotype has ten or more counts. The J gene is TRBJ2-2, the V gene TRBV7-2; 8 nucleotides align to TRBD2. The trim removed 5 bases at V and 5 bases at J, leaving 13 bases unmatched. This CDR3 comprises 17 residues. Germline values: CDR1 SGHTA, CDR2 FQGNSA. In nucleotides, the CDR3 is TGTGCCAGCAGCCGTCAATACGGGGGGGGGCGTACCGGGGAGCTGTTTTTT. It encodes CASSRQYGGGRTGELFF.

In its sample, this clonotype was seen a few times. The chain has TRBV5-4 and TRBJ2-5; 7 bases line up with TRBD2. Per the germline V gene, CDR1 is SGHNT and CDR2 is YYREEE (reference sequence). The V segment lost 4 bases and the J segment 5 bases; nucleotides outside the gene matches: 11. The CDR3 length is 15 residues. Written as DNA, the CDR3 is TGTGCCAGCAGCCCAAAGCGGGGTTCATGGGAGACCCAGTACTTC. It encodes CASSPKRGSWETQYF.

There are a few counts of this clonotype. The chain carries TRBV25-1 and TRBJ2-7; D is undetermined. The germline V gene encodes CDR1 MGHDK and CDR2 SYGVNS. There are 14 residues in the CDR3. V was trimmed by 4 bases and J by 2 bases, leaving 12 bases between them. CDR3 amino acids: CASSASRVAYEQYF. CDR3 in DNA: TGTGCCAGCAGTGCCTCACGGGTCGCCTACGAGCAGTACTTC.

This clonotype showed up just a few times. This chain links TRBV12-3 or TRBV12-4 with TRBJ2-5; possibly TRBD2 for D (6 bases). V gave up 2 bases and J gave up 7 bases, with 14 bases separating them. This CDR3 is 14 amino acids long. The CDR3 region has the DNA TGTGCCAGCAGTTTACGGGGGACCCGGGGGACCCAGTACTTC. Encoded protein: CASSLRGTRGTQYF.

V is TRBV4-2 and J is TRBJ2-2; 8 nucleotides match TRBD1. CDR1 LGHNA and CDR2 YNFKEQ come from the germline V gene. The CDR3 spans 15 residues. Trimming took 3 bases from V and 7 from J; bases not matched to a gene: 7. Here the CDR3 reads CASSHPDRAGGELFF. The CDR3 nucleotides are TGTGCCAGCAGCCACCCGGACAGGGCGGGCGGGGAGCTGTTTTTT.

The chain has TRBV20-1 and TRBJ1-1; D gene ambiguous. The V end was cut by 3 bases, the J end by 1 base, with 9 bases between. The CDR3 totals 13 residues. The germline V gene has CDR1 DFQATT and CDR2 SNEGSKA (reference sequence). The CDR3 nucleotides are TGCAGTGCTAGGCCGGACGGGAACACTGAAGCTTTCTTT. This sequence encodes CSARPDGNTEAFF.

This clonotype has a handful of counts. The chain links TRBV14 to TRBJ2-7; tentatively, D is TRBD1 (5 bases). Between the trimmed V and J ends, which lost 1 base and 2 bases, there was a span of 18 bases. The CDR3 covers 17 residues. Germline lookup yields CDR1 SGHDN and CDR2 FVKESK. In nucleotides, the CDR3 is TGTGCCAGCAGCCAAGGCCGAAACCCTAGGACAACCTACGAGCAGTACTTC. Amino acids: CASSQGRNPRTTYEQYF.

This clonotype was observed many times. The V gene is TRBV7-9, the J gene TRBJ2-3; D unresolved. CDR1 and CDR2 (germline): SEHNR, FQNEAQ (reference sequence). The V gene lost 1 base and the J gene lost 2 bases, with 10 bases spanning the gap. This CDR3 contains 15 residues. The CDR3 loop reads CASSLEGRFTDTQYF. CDR3 sequence (DNA): TGTGCCAGCAGCTTAGAGGGTCGGTTCACAGATACGCAGTATTTT.

This clonotype appeared a few times. J is TRBJ2-5 and V is TRBV5-8; D not resolved. V was shortened by 1 base and J by 3 bases, with 7 bases between the two germline ends. CDR3 size: 13 residues. Germline-derived CDR1 and CDR2 are SGHTS and YDEGEE. CDR3 residues: CASSLYTEETQYF. For the CDR3, the DNA is TGTGCCAGCAGCTTGTATACGGAAGAGACCCAGTACTTC.

This clonotype occurred a few times. The chain combines TRBV19 with TRBJ2-3, with D tentatively TRBD2 (6 bases). Germline V gene sequence: CDR1 LNHDA, CDR2 SQIVND (reference sequence). V was cut by 5 bases and J by 0 bases, with 12 bases left in between. This CDR3 is built from 15 residues. CDR3 residues: CASSSLSGSTDTQYF. Written as DNA, the CDR3 is TGTGCCAGTAGTTCTCTTAGCGGAAGCACAGATACGCAGTATTTT.

This clonotype appeared a few times. This chain uses TRBV3-1 with TRBJ2-1; D may be TRBD1 (5 bases). Per the germline V gene, CDR1 is LGHDT and CDR2 is YNNKEL (reference sequence). The CDR3 covers 17 residues. V lost 5 bases and J 5 bases, leaving 22 bases between the germline ends. CDR3 residues: CASSAYTGREKNNEQFF. CDR3 nucleotides: TGTGCCAGCAGCGCCTATACGGGCAGGGAAAAGAACAATGAGCAGTTCTTC.